This T cell receptor beta chain was identified during a study of cytomegalovirus exposure and HLA in healthy donors. Study-wide context: From HLA-typed donors, an early data release held roughly 80 million unique TCRs.

Germline assignment: CDR1 SGHNT and CDR2 YYREEE (reference sequence). The CDR3 length is 13 residues. Regarding this clone: One end of the junction fails to match germline, which may point to a read error.

PCR used 60 Vbeta primers and 13 Jbeta primers. Sequencing used immunoSEQ multiplex PCR; TCRdb keeps in-frame clones, though not all of them. The sample includes tens of thousands of clones. Healthy bone marrow donors supplied every sample. The V gene is TRBV5-4, the J gene TRBJ2-1; 9 nucleotides match TRBD2. The clonotype originates from a young woman in good health and CMV-seronegative. The sequenced material came from PBMCs. The CDR3 spells CASSPGGGAGGVF. CDR3 nucleotides: TGTGCCAGCAGCCCCGGGGGGGGAGCGGGAGGAGTCTTC.